The 21 T cell receptor beta chains below were found in one sample sequenced in a study of shared clonotypes between healthy human individuals. Profiled with immunoSEQ multiplex PCR; TCRdb holds only in-frame clones, not every one. The table lists more than 1,200,000 clones, roughly 98.5% of them singletons. The sample consisted of naive CD4+ T cells sorted from blood. Subset defined: CD45RA+ positively selected. The receptors derive from a man aged 25 to 40 in good health.

Points on this clone: This same CDR3 is encoded by further DNA sequences in the sample. The V call is TRBV9, the J call TRBJ1-3; D is unclear. Germline V gene lookup returns CDR1 SGDLS and CDR2 YYNGEE. V shed 0 bases and J shed 1 base, with 5 bases lying between them. CDR3 size: 14 residues. The CDR3 sequence: CASSVVGSGNTIYF. DNA of the CDR3: TGTGCCAGCAGCGTAGTAGGTTCTGGAAACACCATATATTTT.

The chain uses TRBV7-9 and TRBJ1-4; 7 nucleotides align to TRBD1. The CDR3 is 12 residues long. J gave up 8 bases and V 5 bases, and 2 bases lay outside the gene matches. Germline CDR1 is SEHNR and CDR2 is FQNEAQ (reference sequence). For the CDR3, the DNA is TGTGCCAGCAGCCAACAGGGGGAAAAACTGTTTTTT. The encoded protein is CASSQQGEKLFF.

This chain uses TRBV5-1 with TRBJ2-3; D is ambiguous. Looked up from germline, CDR1 is SGHRS and CDR2 is YFSETQ. V was trimmed by 0 bases and J by 0 bases, leaving 11 bases between them. The length of the CDR3 is 16 residues. CDR3 sequence (DNA): TGCGCCAGCAGCTTGGTGTTGGGTGGAAGCACAGATACGCAGTATTTT. Translated, it gives CASSLVLGGSTDTQYF.

This chain links TRBV29-1 with TRBJ1-5, with D perhaps TRBD1 (5 bases). CDR3 length equals 12 residues. Trimming took 4 bases from V and 6 from J, leaving 10 bases between them. Germline CDR1 is SQVTM and CDR2 is ANQGSEA. The CDR3 nucleotides are TGCAGCGTTGGAGAGGGGTTTCAGCCCCAGCATTTT. Amino acids: CSVGEGFQPQHF.

The genes are TRBV15 and TRBJ1-5; TRBD1 aligns across 9 bases. V lost 5 bases and J lost 5; bases outside the gene matches: 7. This CDR3 has 15 residues. CDR1 is LNHNV, CDR2 YYDKDF, per germline (reference sequence). The CDR3 coding sequence is TGTGCCACCAGCGACAGGGGGAGAAGACATCAGCCCCAGCATTTT. As protein: CATSDRGRRHQPQHF.

The chain recombines TRBV18 with TRBJ1-1; D call uncertain. The CDR3 spans 16 residues. V lost 3 bases and J 0 bases, leaving 14 bases between the germline ends. Germline assignment: CDR1 KGHSH and CDR2 LQKENI. The CDR3 spells CASSPLGWAMNTEAFF. In DNA form, the CDR3 reads TGTGCCAGCTCACCCCTGGGCTGGGCGATGAACACTGAAGCTTTCTTT.

The chain couples TRBV10-3 to TRBJ1-5; D not certain. This CDR3 comprises 13 residues. V lost 0 bases and J lost 7, with 7 bases in between. Per the germline V gene, CDR1 is ENHRY and CDR2 is SYGVKD. The CDR3 here is CAISESGLQPQHF. The CDR3 DNA is TGTGCCATCAGTGAGTCAGGGCTCCAGCCCCAGCATTTT.

The rearrangement uses TRBV15 and TRBJ2-5; no definite D call. CDR3 length equals 16 residues. CDR1 and CDR2 from the germline V gene are LNHNV and YYDKDF (reference sequence). With 0 bases removed from V and 6 bases from J, the gap between germline ends came to 17 bases. The CDR3: CATSRELLKEQKTQYF. The CDR3 DNA reads as TGTGCCACCAGCAGAGAGTTACTCAAGGAGCAAAAGACCCAGTACTTC.

The CDR3 DNA follows: TGCAGCGTTGACCCATTTCAGGGTGGCGGCTACACCTTC. The encoded protein is CSVDPFQGGGYTF. The chain couples TRBV29-1 to TRBJ1-2, with a tentative D call TRBD1 (5 bases). The CDR3 has 13 amino acids. V was cut by 3 bases and J by 8 bases, with 16 bases left in between. CDR1 is SQVTM and CDR2 is ANQGSEA in the germline V gene.

The rearrangement links TRBV7-2 to TRBJ1-1; a weak D match, TRBD1 (5 bases). Deletions cut 4 bases from V and 0 bases from J, with 15 bases between. This CDR3 spans 16 amino acids. Germline lookup yields CDR1 SGHTA and CDR2 FQGNSA. This CDR3 is CASSSSGPLMNTEAFF. The CDR3 DNA reads as TGTGCCAGCAGCTCGTCAGGGCCTCTCATGAACACTGAAGCTTTCTTT.

The chain recombines TRBV5-1 with TRBJ2-7; tentatively, D is TRBD1 (5 bases). This CDR3 is built from 14 residues. Trimming shortened V by 7 bases and J by 2 bases, and 16 bases separated the two germline ends. Germline CDR1 reads SGHRS; CDR2 reads YFSETQ. As DNA, the CDR3 is TGCGCCAGCCACACGCATCAGGGCCCCTACGAGCAGTACTTC. This encodes CASHTHQGPYEQYF.

This chain connects TRBV5-4 to TRBJ2-5; 11 nucleotides line up with TRBD1. CDR1 is SGHNT, CDR2 YYREEE, per germline (reference sequence). The CDR3 is 17 amino acids. Unmatched junction bases numbered 11, after V lost 4 bases and J lost 3 bases. This CDR3 reads CASSGGQGALREETQYF. Here the CDR3 DNA reads TGTGCCAGCAGCGGAGGACAGGGGGCGCTGAGGGAAGAGACCCAGTACTTC. Together with reference TRBV5-4 and TRBJ2-5, the CDR3 gives the full variable domain: ETGVTQSPTHLIKTRGQQVTLRCSSQSGHNTVSWYQQALGQGPQFIFQYYREEENGRGNFPPRFSGLQFPNYSSELNVNALELDDSALYLCASSGGQGALREETQYFGPGTRLLVL.

The V gene is TRBV7-2, the J gene TRBJ1-1; D unclear. V was trimmed by 0 bases and J by 1 base, leaving 9 bases between them. The CDR3 runs to 15 residues. The V gene's germline CDR1 is SGHTA and CDR2 FQGNSA. The CDR3 DNA is TGTGCCAGCAGCTTAGCCGAGGCGGAGAACACTGAAGCTTTCTTT. It yields the protein CASSLAEAENTEAFF.

This clone has a single count. Other DNA sequences of this sample code for an identical CDR3. The chain recombines TRBV5-4 with TRBJ2-1; 10 nucleotides agree with TRBD2. The germline CDR1 and CDR2 sequences are SGHNT and YYREEE (reference sequence). J lost 3 bases, V lost 1 base, and 4 bases had no gene match. This CDR3 spans 16 amino acids. For the CDR3, the DNA is TGTGCCAGCAGCTTGCCACTAGCGGGAAGCTACAATGAGCAGTTCTTC. Amino acid sequence: CASSLPLAGSYNEQFF.

V and J are TRBV5-5 and TRBJ2-7; D unresolved. This CDR3 is 17 amino acids long. V lost 3 bases and J 0 bases, leaving 19 bases between the germline ends. The V gene's germline CDR1 is SGHKS and CDR2 YYEKEE (reference sequence). CDR3 DNA sequence: TGTGCCAGCAGCTCCCAGGCGGTTGTAAGGAGCTCCTACGAGCAGTACTTC. Protein product: CASSSQAVVRSSYEQYF. Filled out from reference TRBV5-5 and TRBJ2-7, the complete variable domain reads DAGVTQSPTHLIKTRGQQVTLRCSPISGHKSVSWYQQVLGQGPQFIFQYYEKEERGRGNFPDRFSARQFPNYSSELNVNALLLGDSALYLCASSSQAVVRSSYEQYFGPGTRLTVT.

The V call is TRBV2, the J call TRBJ2-2; 9 bases align to TRBD1. The CDR3 runs 18 residues. CDR1 and CDR2 from the germline V gene are SNHLY and FYNNEI. Unmatched junction bases numbered 16, after V lost 7 bases and J lost 4 bases. The CDR3 DNA reads TGTGCCAGCATGAAGGGACAGGGAGGGCGACTGGGCACCGGGGAGCTGTTTTTT. It encodes CASMKGQGGRLGTGELFF.

The rearrangement uses TRBV6-6 and TRBJ2-3; 11 bases match TRBD2. Germline trimming cut 7 bases from V and 6 bases from J; bases unmatched to any gene: 6. Germline CDR1 and CDR2: MNHNY and SVGAGI (reference sequence). The CDR3 loop spans 14 amino acids. The CDR3 spells CASKLAGGFDTQYF. Written as DNA, the CDR3 is TGTGCCAGCAAGCTAGCGGGAGGATTTGATACGCAGTATTTT.

The V gene is TRBV2, the J gene TRBJ2-2, with D possibly matching TRBD2 (5 bases). Germline V gene lookup returns CDR1 SNHLY and CDR2 FYNNEI. Trimming removed 4 bases from V and 2 bases from J, with 11 bases in between. There are 15 residues in the CDR3. CDR3: CASSVFPGNTGELFF. The CDR3 DNA follows: TGTGCCAGCAGTGTTTTCCCGGGAAACACCGGGGAGCTGTTTTTT.

The V gene is TRBV7-9, the J gene TRBJ2-3, with 14 bases that match TRBD2. This CDR3 region has 18 residues. Germline CDR1 is SEHNR and CDR2 is FQNEAQ (reference sequence). The trim removed 5 bases at V and 2 bases at J, leaving 9 bases unmatched. The DNA for the CDR3 is TGTGCCAGCAGCCGGACTAGCGGGAGGTGGGGGTTCACAGATACGCAGTATTTT. It codes for CASSRTSGRWGFTDTQYF. Filled out from reference TRBV7-9 and TRBJ2-3, the complete variable domain reads DTGVSQNPRHKITKRGQNVTFRCDPISEHNRLYWYRQTLGQGPEFLTYFQNEAQLEKSRLLSDRFSAERPKGSFSTLEIQRTEQGDSAMYLCASSRTSGRWGFTDTQYFGPGTRLTVL.

The chain couples TRBV7-9 to TRBJ2-7; D unresolved. Trimming left V 1 base short and J 2 bases short, with 9 bases between. The CDR3 runs to 14 residues. Germline assignment: CDR1 SEHNR and CDR2 FQNEAQ (reference sequence). CDR3 in DNA: TGTGCCAGCAGCTTAGGAGTGAATCCCTACGAGCAGTACTTC. It is translated as CASSLGVNPYEQYF.

The chain carries TRBV7-3 and TRBJ2-3; TRBD2 might be the D (5 bases). Germline loops: CDR1 SGHTA, CDR2 FQGTGA. Deletions cut 4 bases from V and 0 bases from J, with 11 bases between. The CDR3 contains 15 residues. The CDR3 here is CASSWLALSTDTQYF. Here the CDR3 DNA reads TGTGCCAGCAGCTGGTTAGCGTTGAGCACAGATACGCAGTATTTT.